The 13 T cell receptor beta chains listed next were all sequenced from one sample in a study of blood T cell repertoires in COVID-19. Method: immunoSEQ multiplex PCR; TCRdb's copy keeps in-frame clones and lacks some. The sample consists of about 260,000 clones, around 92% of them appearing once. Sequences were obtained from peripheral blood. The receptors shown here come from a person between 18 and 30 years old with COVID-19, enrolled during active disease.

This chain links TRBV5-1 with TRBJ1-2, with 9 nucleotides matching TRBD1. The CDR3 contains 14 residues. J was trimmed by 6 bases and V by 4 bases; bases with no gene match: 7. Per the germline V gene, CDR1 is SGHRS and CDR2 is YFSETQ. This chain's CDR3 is CASSLQTGGDGYTF. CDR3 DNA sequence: TGCGCCAGCAGCCTACAGACAGGGGGAGATGGCTACACCTTC.

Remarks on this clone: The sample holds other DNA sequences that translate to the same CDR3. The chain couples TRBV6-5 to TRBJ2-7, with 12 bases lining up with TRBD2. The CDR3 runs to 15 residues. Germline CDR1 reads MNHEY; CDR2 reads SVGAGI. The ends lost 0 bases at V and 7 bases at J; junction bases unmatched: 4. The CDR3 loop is CASSYSGLAGYEQYF. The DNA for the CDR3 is TGTGCCAGCAGTTACTCTGGACTAGCGGGATATGAGCAGTACTTC.

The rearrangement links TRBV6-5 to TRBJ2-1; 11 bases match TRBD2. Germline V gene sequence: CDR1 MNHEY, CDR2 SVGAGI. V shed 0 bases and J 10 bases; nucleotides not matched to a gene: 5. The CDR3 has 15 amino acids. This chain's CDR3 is CASSYSRLAGREQFF. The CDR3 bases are TGTGCCAGCAGTTACTCGAGACTAGCGGGACGGGAGCAGTTCTTC.

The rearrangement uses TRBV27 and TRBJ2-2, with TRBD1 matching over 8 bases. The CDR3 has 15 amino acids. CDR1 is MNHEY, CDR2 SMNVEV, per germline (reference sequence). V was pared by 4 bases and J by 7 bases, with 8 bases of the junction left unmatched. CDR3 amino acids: CASSWGAGGYGELFF. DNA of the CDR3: TGTGCCAGCAGTTGGGGCGCAGGGGGCTACGGGGAGCTGTTTTTT.

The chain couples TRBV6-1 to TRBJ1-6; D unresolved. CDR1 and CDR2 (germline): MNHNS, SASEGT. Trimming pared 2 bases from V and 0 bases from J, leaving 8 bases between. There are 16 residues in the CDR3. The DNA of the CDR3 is TGTGCCAGCAGTGAATATGTGAGCTCCTATAATTCACCCCTCCACTTT. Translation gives CASSEYVSSYNSPLHF.

Here the CDR3 DNA reads TGTGCCAGCAGGGCAATAGCGGAGACCTACGAGCAGTACTTC. Protein product: CASRAIAETYEQYF. The rearrangement uses TRBV7-9 and TRBJ2-7; D perhaps matches TRBD2 (6 bases). The ends were cut back, 6 bases at V and 2 bases at J, with 14 bases in the middle. The CDR3 sequence is 14 residues long. Germline V lookup: CDR1 SEHNR, CDR2 FQNEAQ (reference sequence).

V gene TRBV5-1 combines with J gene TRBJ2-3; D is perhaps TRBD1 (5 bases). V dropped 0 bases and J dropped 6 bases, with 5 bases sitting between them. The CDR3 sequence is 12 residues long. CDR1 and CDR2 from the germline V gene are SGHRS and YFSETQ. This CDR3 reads CASSLEGDTQYF. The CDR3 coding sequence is TGCGCCAGCAGCTTGGAGGGGGATACGCAGTATTTT.

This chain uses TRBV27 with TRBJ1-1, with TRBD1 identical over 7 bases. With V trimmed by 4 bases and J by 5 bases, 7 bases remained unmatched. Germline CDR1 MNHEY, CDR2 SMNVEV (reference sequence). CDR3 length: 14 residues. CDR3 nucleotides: TGTGCCAGCAGTTGGGGCAGGGGGTCTACTGAAGCTTTCTTT. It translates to CASSWGRGSTEAFF.

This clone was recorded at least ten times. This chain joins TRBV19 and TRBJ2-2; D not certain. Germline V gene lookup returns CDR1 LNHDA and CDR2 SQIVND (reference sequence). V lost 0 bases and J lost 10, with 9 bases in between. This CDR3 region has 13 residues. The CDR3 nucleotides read TGTGCCAGTAGTATAGATCTCAGCGAGGAGCTGTTTTTT. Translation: CASSIDLSEELFF.

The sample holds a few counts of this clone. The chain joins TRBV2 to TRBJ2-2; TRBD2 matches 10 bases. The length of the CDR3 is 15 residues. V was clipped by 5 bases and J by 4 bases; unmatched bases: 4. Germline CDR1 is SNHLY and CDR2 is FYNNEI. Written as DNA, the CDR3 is TGTGCCAGCAGTCGACTAGCGGGTGTCACCGGGGAGCTGTTTTTT. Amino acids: CASSRLAGVTGELFF. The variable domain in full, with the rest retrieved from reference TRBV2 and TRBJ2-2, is EPEVTQTPSHQVTQMGQEVILRCVPISNHLYFYWYRQILGQKVEFLVSFYNNEISEKSEIFDDQFSVERPDGSNFTLKIRSTKLEDSAMYFCASSRLAGVTGELFFGEGSRLTVL.

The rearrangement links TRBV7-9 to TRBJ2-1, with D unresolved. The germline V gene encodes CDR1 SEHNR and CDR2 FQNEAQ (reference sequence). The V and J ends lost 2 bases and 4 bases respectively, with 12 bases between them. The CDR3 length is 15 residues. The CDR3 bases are TGTGCCAGCAGCTTAAGTCTCCACGGGTACAATGAGCAGTTCTTC. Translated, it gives CASSLSLHGYNEQFF.

The DNA of the CDR3 is TGTGCCAGCAGTCGGCGACAGGGGGCGACCGGGGAGCTGTTTTTT. Encoded protein: CASSRRQGATGELFF. This sequence joins TRBV6-5 and TRBJ2-2, with 10 bases lining up with TRBD1. CDR3 length equals 15 residues. V was pared by 5 bases and J by 5 bases, with 5 bases of the junction left unmatched. The V gene's germline CDR1 is MNHEY and CDR2 SVGAGI.

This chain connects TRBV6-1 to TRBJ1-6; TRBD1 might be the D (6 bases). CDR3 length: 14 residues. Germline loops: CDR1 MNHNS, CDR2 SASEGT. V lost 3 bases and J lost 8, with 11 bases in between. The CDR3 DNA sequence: TGTGCCAGCAGTGAGCGCAGGGGAGATTCACCCCTCCACTTT. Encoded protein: CASSERRGDSPLHF.